Listed below are T cell receptor beta chains from one sample, sequenced in a study of patients and donors after allogeneic stem cell transplantation. TCRdb called the RT-PCR reads again in MiXCR, with one record for every CDR3 protein. This table has about 8,800 distinct CDR3 sequences, 3% to 4.5% appearing once. Sequenced: blood, either unsorted or a sorted T cell fraction (not recorded which). Receptors originate from a human donor who was either an allogeneic HSCT recipient or a stem cell or donor lymphocyte infusion donor (not recorded which). It is not recorded whose cells these are; they may come from a transplant donor. Both conserved end residues are trimmed from each CDR3.

v_call cdr3_aa
TRBV5-1 ASSQTGQYNEQF
TRBV14 ASSPRTAGEQY
TRBV6-2/TRBV6-3 ASDQSGYNYNEQF
TRBV5-5 ASSFNGETQY
TRBV28 ASSLWGTPEGKLF
TRBV7-9 ASSHNSNNQPQH
TRBV5-6 ASSFGTQPQH
TRBV2 ASKRQGDSYEQF
TRBV7-9 ASMGPSGSYEQY
TRBV29-1 SGGTFYEQY
TRBV18 ASSPRQMNTEAF
TRBV7-9 ASSLFVGVAYEQY
TRBV5-3 ARRYYPQGAKRYNEQF
TRBV25-1 ASTDRGHNSPLH
TRBV4-2 ASSQVGLGPRPGELF
TRBV6-5 ASSYSEWDRVS
TRBV18 ASSRPGGDYEQY
TRBV20-1 SARGLAGSYEQY
TRBV7-9 ASSSGTWGEKLF
TRBV4-3 ASSQEARTYGYT
TRBV5-1 ASSLAAGGFGELF
TRBV7-9 ASSFSGKGKGGYEQY
TRBV7-9 ASSSQGVSNQPQH
TRBV7-9 ASSPIGTSGGTDTQY
TRBV27 ASSLTWDTGELF
TRBV20-1 SAGLAGGPQGEQF
TRBV6-2/TRBV6-3 ASFRDTSSYEQY
TRBV6-5 ASRYRQGLYEQY
TRBV7-9 ASSPLGDGNKEQF
TRBV10-3 AISEPGRGSWGTQY
TRBV28 ASSLATMNTEAF
TRBV12-3/TRBV12-4 ASTRQAGVSEQY
TRBV7-9 ASSPPGGRYNEQF
TRBV6-6 ASSGTAVSNQPQH
TRBV30 AWSQNSNQPQH
TRBV3-1 ASSHGGDTQY
TRBV7-9 ASSFAQYEQY
TRBV7-9 ASSLTQGTEQF
TRBV7-2 ASSLSGDMGTGELF
TRBV20-1 SAQRSGGTNEQF
TRBV7-9 ASSLAGDPETQY
TRBV6-7 ASRGEQF
TRBV27 ASSLSSYNEQF
TRBV7-9 ASSSTGLANEKLF
TRBV5-6 ASSLVGTALQY
TRBV2 ASSVGGGATGANVLT
TRBV5-5 ASSLGADNYGYT
TRBV7-9 ASSLGGTGELF
TRBV6-2/TRBV6-3 ASSYGTSSSYEQY
TRBV7-9 ASSLTGTKETQY
TRBV7-9 ASSARPSVRLNEQF
TRBV4-2 ASSQRDSGRSADTQY
TRBV28 ASSGLDSYNEQF
TRBV11-2 ASQGGVNQPQH
TRBV6-6 ASSYSAGRETQY
TRBV18 ASSPKQGPTEAF
TRBV12-5 ASGLARDGYTGELF
TRBV7-9 ASTPVFTPKETQY
TRBV5-1 ASSRDTTSYEQY
TRBV28 ASRSDIHQPQH